This T cell receptor (beta chain) was found in a study of cytomegalovirus exposure and HLA in healthy donors. Study results and limitations: The study carried out a later analysis of TCR beta sequences. It associated under 20,000 of them with specific HLA alleles at a false discovery rate of 0.05. Several of the most significant clusters appeared, in a later analysis, to be linked to common viral pathogens.

A note on this clone: Its antigen is not known.

The PCR employed 60 Vbeta primers together with 13 Jbeta primers. The data were produced by immunoSEQ multiplex PCR, yet TCRdb's version contains in-frame clones alone and is incomplete. The table includes fewer than 350,000 clones, about 90% detected once. All donors participated as healthy donors of bone marrow. The sequence was collected from a woman aged 18 to 35 in good health and CMV-seronegative. Sequencing was performed on PBMCs.

CDR3 nucleotides: TGTGCCAGCAGCGCCCAGCCAGACAGAGGCTACACCTTC. This codes for CASSAQPDRGYTF. The chain links TRBV9 to TRBJ1-2; weak D call: TRBD1 (5 bases). Germline assignment: CDR1 SGDLS and CDR2 YYNGEE. The CDR3 totals 13 residues. The V end lost 3 bases, the J end lost 8 bases, and 14 bases lay between the germline ends. Complete variable domain (other parts from reference TRBV9 and TRBJ1-2): DSGVTQTPKHLITATGQRVTLRCSPRSGDLSVYWYQQSLDQGLQFLIQYYNGEERAKGNILERFSAQQFPDLHSELNLSSLELGDSALYFCASSAQPDRGYTFGSGTRLTVV.